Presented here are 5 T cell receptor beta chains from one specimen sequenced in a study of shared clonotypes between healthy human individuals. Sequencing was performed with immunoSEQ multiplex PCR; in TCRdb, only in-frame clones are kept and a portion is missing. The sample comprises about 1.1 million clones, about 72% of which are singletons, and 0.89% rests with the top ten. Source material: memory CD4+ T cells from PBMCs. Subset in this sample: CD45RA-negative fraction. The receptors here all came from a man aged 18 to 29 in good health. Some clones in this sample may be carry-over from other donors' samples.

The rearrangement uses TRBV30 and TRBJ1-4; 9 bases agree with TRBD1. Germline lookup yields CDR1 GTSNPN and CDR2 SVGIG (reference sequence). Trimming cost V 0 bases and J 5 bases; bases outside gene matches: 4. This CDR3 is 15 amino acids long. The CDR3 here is CAWSVGQGINEKLFF. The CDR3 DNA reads TGTGCCTGGAGTGTCGGACAGGGGATCAATGAAAAACTGTTTTTT.

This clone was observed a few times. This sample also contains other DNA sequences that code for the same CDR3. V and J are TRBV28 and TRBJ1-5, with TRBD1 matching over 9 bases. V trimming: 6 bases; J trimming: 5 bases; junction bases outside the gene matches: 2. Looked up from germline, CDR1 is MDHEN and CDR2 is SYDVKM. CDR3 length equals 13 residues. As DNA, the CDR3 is TGTGCCAGCAGACAGGGGGCCGATCAGCCCCAGCATTTT. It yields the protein CASRQGADQPQHF.

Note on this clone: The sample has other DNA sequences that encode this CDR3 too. The CDR3 nucleotides are TGCGCCAGCAGCTTCCTAGCGGGAGCCGCCGGGGAGCTGTTTTTT. It translates to CASSFLAGAAGELFF. This sequence joins TRBV5-1 and TRBJ2-2; 10 bases line up with TRBD2. V gave up 2 bases and J gave up 6 bases; unmatched junction bases: 4. Germline CDR1 is SGHRS and CDR2 is YFSETQ. This CDR3 comprises 15 residues.

CDR3 DNA sequence: TGCGCCAGCAGCCTACAGGGAGCTTCGGGCACTGAAGCTTTCTTT. It encodes CASSLQGASGTEAFF. The rearrangement links TRBV5-1 to TRBJ1-1, with D perhaps matching TRBD1 (6 bases). This CDR3 contains 15 residues. Germline values: CDR1 SGHRS, CDR2 YFSETQ. The V end lost 4 bases, the J end lost 4 bases, and 17 bases lay between the germline ends.

CDR3 bases: TGTGCCAGCAGTCCTCCACAGGGTGGCAATCAGCCCCAGCATTTT. Its protein product is CASSPPQGGNQPQHF. The V and J genes are TRBV28 and TRBJ1-5; maybe TRBD1 (6 bases). V was shortened by 5 bases and J by 2 bases, with 13 bases between the two germline ends. Germline assignment: CDR1 MDHEN and CDR2 SYDVKM. The CDR3 loop spans 15 amino acids. Drawing the rest from reference TRBV28 and TRBJ1-5, the complete variable domain is DVKVTQSSRYLVKRTGEKVFLECVQDMDHENMFWYRQDPGLGLRLIYFSYDVKMKEKGDIPEGYSVSREKKERFSLILESASTNQTSMYLCASSPPQGGNQPQHFGDGTRLSIL.